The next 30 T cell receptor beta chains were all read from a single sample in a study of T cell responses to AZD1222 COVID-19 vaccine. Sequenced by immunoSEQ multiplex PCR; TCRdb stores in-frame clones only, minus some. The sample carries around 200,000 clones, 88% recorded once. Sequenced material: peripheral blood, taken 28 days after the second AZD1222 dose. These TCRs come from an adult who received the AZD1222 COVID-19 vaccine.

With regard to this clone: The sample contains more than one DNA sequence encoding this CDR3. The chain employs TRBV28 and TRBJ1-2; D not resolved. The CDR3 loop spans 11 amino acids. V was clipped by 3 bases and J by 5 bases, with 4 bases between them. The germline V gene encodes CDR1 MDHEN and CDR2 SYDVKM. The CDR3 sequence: CASSLSYGYTF. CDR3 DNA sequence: TGTGCCAGCAGTTTGAGTTATGGCTACACCTTC.

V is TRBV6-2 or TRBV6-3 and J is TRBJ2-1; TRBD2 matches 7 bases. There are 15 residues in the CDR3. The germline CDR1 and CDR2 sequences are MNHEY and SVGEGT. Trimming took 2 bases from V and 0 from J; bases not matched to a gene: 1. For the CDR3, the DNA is TGTGCCAGCAGTTACGCGGGAGCCTCCTACAATGAGCAGTTCTTC. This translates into CASSYAGASYNEQFF.

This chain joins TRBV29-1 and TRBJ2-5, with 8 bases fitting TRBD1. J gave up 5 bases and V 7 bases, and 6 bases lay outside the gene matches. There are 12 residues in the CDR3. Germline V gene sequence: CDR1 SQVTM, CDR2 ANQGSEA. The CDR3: CSGGRQGETQYF. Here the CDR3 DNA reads TGCAGCGGCGGACGACAGGGGGAGACCCAGTACTTC. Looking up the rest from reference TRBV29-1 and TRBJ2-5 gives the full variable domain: SAVISQKPSRDICQRGTSLTIQCQVDSQVTMMFWYRQQPGQSLTLIATANQGSEATYESGFVIDKFPISRPNLTFSTLTVSNMSPEDSSIYLCSGGRQGETQYFGPGTRLLVL.

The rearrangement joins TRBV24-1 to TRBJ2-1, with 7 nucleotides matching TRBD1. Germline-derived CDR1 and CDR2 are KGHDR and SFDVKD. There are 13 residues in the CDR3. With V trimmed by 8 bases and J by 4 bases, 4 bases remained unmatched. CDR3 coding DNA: TGTGCCACCATGGGACAGAAATACAATGAGCAGTTCTTC. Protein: CATMGQKYNEQFF.

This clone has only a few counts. CDR3 in amino acids: CASSPAGLVSEQFF. CDR3 coding DNA: TGTGCCAGCAGCCCCGCGGGACTAGTCAGTGAGCAGTTCTTC. V usage is TRBV6-5 and J usage is TRBJ2-1, with TRBD2 identical over 8 bases. The germline V gene has CDR1 MNHEY and CDR2 SVGAGI. The CDR3 has 14 amino acids. V trimming: 6 bases; J trimming: 9 bases; junction bases outside the gene matches: 10.

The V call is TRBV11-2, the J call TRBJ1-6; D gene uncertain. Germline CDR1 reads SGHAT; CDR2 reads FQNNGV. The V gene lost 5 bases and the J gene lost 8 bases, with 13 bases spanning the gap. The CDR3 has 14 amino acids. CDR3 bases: TGTGCCAGCAGCCTTCAAAACACGTATTCACCCCTCCACTTT. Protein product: CASSLQNTYSPLHF. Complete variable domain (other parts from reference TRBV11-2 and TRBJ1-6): EAGVAQSPRYKIIEKRQSVAFWCNPISGHATLYWYQQILGQGPKLLIQFQNNGVVDDSQLPKDRFSAERLKGVDSTLKIQPAKLEDSAVYLCASSLQNTYSPLHFGNGTRLTVT.

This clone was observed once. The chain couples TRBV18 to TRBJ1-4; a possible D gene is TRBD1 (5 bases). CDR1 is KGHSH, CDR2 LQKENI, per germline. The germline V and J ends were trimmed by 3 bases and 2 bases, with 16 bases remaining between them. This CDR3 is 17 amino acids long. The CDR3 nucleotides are TGTGCCAGCTCACCTTCGGCGCGGGGGACCACTAATGAAAAACTGTTTTTT. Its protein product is CASSPSARGTTNEKLFF.

This CDR3 is CASSPGGGRMRETQYF. The CDR3 DNA reads as TGTGCCAGTAGCCCGGGGGGCGGGAGGATGAGGGAGACCCAGTACTTC. This chain links TRBV19 with TRBJ2-5; 8 bases are a match to TRBD2. V lost 6 bases, J lost 5 bases, and 14 bases stayed unmatched. This CDR3 spans 16 amino acids. Germline V gene sequence: CDR1 LNHDA, CDR2 SQIVND (reference sequence).

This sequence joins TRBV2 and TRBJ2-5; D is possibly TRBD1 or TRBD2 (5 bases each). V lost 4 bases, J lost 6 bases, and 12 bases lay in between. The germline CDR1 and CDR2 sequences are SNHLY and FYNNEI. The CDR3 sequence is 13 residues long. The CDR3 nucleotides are TGTGCCAGCAGTGGGGTAGGGGAGAAGACCCAGTACTTC. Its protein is CASSGVGEKTQYF.

The CDR3 region is CASSLISDSSYEQYF. CDR3 DNA sequence: TGTGCCAGCAGCTTAATTTCAGATTCCTCCTACGAGCAGTACTTC. The chain employs TRBV7-3 and TRBJ2-7; no clear D gene. Germline V gives CDR1 SGHTA, CDR2 FQGTGA. This CDR3 comprises 15 residues. V lost 1 base and J 0 bases, leaving 10 bases between the germline ends.

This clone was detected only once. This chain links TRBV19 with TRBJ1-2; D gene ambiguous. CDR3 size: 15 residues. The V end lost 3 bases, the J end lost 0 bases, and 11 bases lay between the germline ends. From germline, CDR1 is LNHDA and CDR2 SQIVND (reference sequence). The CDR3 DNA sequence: TGTGCCAGTAGTATCCGGGTCACCACTAACTATGGCTACACCTTC. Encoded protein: CASSIRVTTNYGYTF.

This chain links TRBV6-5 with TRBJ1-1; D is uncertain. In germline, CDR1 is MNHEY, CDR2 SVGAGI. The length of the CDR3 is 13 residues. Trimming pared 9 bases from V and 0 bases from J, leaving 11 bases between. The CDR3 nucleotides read TGTGCCAGTCGCACTACATTGAACACTGAAGCTTTCTTT. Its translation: CASRTTLNTEAFF.

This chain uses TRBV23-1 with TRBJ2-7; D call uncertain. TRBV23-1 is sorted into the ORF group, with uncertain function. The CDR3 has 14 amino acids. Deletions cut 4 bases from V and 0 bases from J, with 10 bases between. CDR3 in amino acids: CASSPKRSSYEQYF. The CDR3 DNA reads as TGCGCCAGCAGTCCTAAGAGGAGCTCCTACGAGCAGTACTTC.

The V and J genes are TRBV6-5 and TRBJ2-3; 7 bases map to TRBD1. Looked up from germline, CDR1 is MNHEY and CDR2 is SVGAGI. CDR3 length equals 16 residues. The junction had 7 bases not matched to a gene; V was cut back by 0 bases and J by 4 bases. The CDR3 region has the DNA TGTGCCAGCAGTTACTCAAAGACAGGGTATTCAGATACGCAGTATTTT. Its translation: CASSYSKTGYSDTQYF.

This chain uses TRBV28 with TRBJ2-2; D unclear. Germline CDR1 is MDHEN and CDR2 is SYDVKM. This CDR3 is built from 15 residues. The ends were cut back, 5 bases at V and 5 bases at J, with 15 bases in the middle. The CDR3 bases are TGTGCCAGCAGTGGTCGGTGGCGAGGTACCGGGGAGCTGTTTTTT. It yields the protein CASSGRWRGTGELFF.

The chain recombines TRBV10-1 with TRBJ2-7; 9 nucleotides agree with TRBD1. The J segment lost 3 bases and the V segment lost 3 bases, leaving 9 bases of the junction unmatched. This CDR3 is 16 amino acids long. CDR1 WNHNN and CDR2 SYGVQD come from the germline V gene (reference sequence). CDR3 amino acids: CASSDKKRQGDYEQYF. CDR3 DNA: TGCGCCAGCAGTGACAAAAAGAGACAGGGGGACTACGAGCAGTACTTC.

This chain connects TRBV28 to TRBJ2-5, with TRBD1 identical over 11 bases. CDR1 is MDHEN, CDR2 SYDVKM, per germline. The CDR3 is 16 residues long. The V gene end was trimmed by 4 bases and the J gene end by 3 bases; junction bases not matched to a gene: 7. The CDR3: CASSSIGQGAKETQYF. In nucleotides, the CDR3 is TGTGCCAGCAGTTCGATAGGACAGGGGGCAAAAGAGACCCAGTACTTC.

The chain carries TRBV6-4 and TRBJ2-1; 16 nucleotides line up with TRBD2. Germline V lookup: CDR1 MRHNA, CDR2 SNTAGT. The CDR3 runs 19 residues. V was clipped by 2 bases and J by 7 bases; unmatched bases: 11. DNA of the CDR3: TGTGCCAGCAGTGACACTCCGGGACTAGCGGGAGGGCCGAAAAATGAGCAGTTCTTC. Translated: CASSDTPGLAGGPKNEQFF.

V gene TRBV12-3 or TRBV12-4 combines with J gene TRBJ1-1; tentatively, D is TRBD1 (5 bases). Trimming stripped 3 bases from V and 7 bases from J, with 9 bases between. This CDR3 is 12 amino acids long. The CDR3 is CASSLGQNEAFF. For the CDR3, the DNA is TGTGCCAGCAGTTTGGGGCAGAATGAAGCTTTCTTT.

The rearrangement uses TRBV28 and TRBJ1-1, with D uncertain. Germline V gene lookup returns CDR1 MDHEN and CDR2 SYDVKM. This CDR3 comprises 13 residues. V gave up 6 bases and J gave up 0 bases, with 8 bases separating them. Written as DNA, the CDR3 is TGTGCCAGCAGGCCTGGCATGAACACTGAAGCTTTCTTT. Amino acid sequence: CASRPGMNTEAFF. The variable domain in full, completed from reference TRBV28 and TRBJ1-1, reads DVKVTQSSRYLVKRTGEKVFLECVQDMDHENMFWYRQDPGLGLRLIYFSYDVKMKEKGDIPEGYSVSREKKERFSLILESASTNQTSMYLCASRPGMNTEAFFGQGTRLTVV.

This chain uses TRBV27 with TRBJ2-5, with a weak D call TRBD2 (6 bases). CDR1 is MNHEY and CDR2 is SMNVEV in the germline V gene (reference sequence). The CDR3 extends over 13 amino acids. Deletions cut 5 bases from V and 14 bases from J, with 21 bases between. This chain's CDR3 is CASSGIPGVSTYF. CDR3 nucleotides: TGTGCCAGCAGTGGAATCCCGGGGGTCTCAACCTACTTC.

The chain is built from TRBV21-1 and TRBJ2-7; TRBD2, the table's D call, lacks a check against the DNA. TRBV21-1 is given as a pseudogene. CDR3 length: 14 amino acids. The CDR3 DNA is TGTGCCAGCAGCAAGGACCTAGCGGGGAACGAGCAGTACTTC. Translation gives CASSKDLAGNEQYF.

This chain's CDR3 is CASSQEIIGNEQFF. The CDR3 nucleotides are TGCGCCAGCAGCCAAGAAATAATCGGGAATGAGCAGTTCTTC. The rearrangement links TRBV4-3 to TRBJ2-1; D unclear. Per germline, CDR1 LGHNA and CDR2 YSLEER. Between the trimmed V and J ends, which lost 0 bases and 7 bases, there was a span of 10 bases. The CDR3 extends over 14 amino acids.

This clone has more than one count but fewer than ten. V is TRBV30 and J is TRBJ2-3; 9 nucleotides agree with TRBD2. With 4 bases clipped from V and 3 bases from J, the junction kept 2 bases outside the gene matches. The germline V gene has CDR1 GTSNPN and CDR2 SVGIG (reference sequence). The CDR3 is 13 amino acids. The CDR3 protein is CAWMAGGTDTQYF. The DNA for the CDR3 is TGTGCCTGGATGGCGGGAGGGACAGATACGCAGTATTTT.

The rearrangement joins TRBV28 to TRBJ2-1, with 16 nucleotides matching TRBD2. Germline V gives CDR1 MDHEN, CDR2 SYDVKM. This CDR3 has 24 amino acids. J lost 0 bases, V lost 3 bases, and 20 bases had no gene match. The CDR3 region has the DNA TGTGCCAGCAGTTTGAAGTACAACCGGGGCTTCGGGACTAGCGGGAGGGCCTCCTACAATGAGCAGTTCTTC. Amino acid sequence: CASSLKYNRGFGTSGRASYNEQFF.

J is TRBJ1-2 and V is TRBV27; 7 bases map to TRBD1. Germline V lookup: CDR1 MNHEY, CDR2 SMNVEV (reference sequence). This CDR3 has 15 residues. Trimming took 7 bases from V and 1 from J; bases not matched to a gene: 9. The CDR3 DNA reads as TGTGCCAGCAACTTCTACGGACAGGTTAACTATGGCTACACCTTC. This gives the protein CASNFYGQVNYGYTF.

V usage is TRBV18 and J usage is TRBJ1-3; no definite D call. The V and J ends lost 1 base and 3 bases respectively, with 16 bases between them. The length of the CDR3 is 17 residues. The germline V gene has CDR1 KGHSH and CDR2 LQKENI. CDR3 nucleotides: TGTGCCAGCTCACCACGTACTCGGGAGTATTATGGAAACACCATATATTTT. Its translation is CASSPRTREYYGNTIYF.

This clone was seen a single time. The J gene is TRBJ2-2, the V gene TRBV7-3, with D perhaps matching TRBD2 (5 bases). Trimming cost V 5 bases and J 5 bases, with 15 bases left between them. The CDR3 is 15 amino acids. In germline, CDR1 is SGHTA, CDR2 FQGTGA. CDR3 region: CASSITGVSTGELFF. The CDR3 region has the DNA TGTGCCAGCAGCATCACCGGGGTGTCAACCGGGGAGCTGTTTTTT.

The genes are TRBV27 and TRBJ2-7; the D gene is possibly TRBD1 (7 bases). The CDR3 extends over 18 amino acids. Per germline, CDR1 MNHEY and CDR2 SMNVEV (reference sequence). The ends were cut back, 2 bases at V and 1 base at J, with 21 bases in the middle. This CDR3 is CASSLGRGSRRDSYEQYF. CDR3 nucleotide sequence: TGTGCCAGCAGTTTAGGCAGGGGGTCTCGGCGGGATTCCTACGAGCAGTACTTC.

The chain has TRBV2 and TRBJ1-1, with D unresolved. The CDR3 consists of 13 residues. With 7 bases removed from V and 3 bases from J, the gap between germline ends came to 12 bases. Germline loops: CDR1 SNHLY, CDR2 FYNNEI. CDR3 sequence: CASTPREDTEAFF. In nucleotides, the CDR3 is TGTGCCAGCACCCCCCGGGAGGACACTGAAGCTTTCTTT.